The entry below gives a single TCR beta chain sequence along with its context. Its antigen is undetermined. These data are taken from a study of vaccination and CD4 T cells after COVID-19. Study overall: Post-vaccine sampling followed dose two by a median around 74 days (range 14 to 241). Overlapping SARS-CoV-2, HCoV-NL63, HCoV-OC43 and HCoV-229E spike peptides were used to stimulate cells.

Oncomine TCR Beta short-read sequencing was applied to DNA from cultured CD4+ T cells. Cultured CD4+ T cells were the source of extracted genomic DNA. TCRdb called the PCR reads again in MiXCR, with one record for every CDR3 protein. Of 7,500 to 10,000 distinct CDR3 sequences in the sample, roughly a third were seen once. The V gene's germline CDR1 is MNHEY and CDR2 SVGAGI. CDR3 size: 16 residues. V was pared by 6 bases and J by 1 base, with 9 bases of the junction left unmatched. Sample treatment: approximately 9-day PBMC culture with coronavirus spike peptide pools or control peptides (ViraFEST assay). CD4+ T cells that came from the unexposed donor were collected before the COVID-19 pandemic (2011-2018). Two million PBMCs per well were cultured with roughly 10 IU/ml IL-2 and 10 ug/ml peptide pools. Study conclusions and caveats: The study found median SARS-CoV-2-reactive clonotypes rising from approximately 21 to 38, not significantly.

The chain has TRBV6-5 and TRBJ1-1; 9 nucleotides line up with TRBD1. This clonotype was sampled from a human donor in good health. Sequencing was performed on CD4+ T cells from blood, cultured in vitro. This CDR3 is CASSYGGTGRNTEAFF. The CDR3 bases are TGTGCCAGCAGCTACGGGGGGACAGGGAGGAACACTGAAGCTTTCTTT.